This is a list of T cell receptor beta chains from one sample in a study of tumor and adjacent non-tumor tissue in lung cancer. MiXCR was run by TCRdb on the multiplex PCR reads, yielding one entry per CDR3 protein. The sample includes 200,000 to 250,000 distinct CDR3 sequences, 71% seen only once; the top ten take almost 25%. Input material: lung tumor tissue. The origin of the receptors is a man aged 55 to 70 with non-small cell lung cancer. Each CDR3 is given with its conserved first and last residue. A D gene is named only where the DNA matches it firmly. Not all rows give a size; the values are once, few, many and, for expanded clones, a class.

d_call: -; clone_size: -; v_call: TRBV29-1; j_call: TRBJ1-5; cdr3_aa: CSVTGLNDNQPQHF; cdr3_nt: TGCAGCGTAACAGGGTTGAATGACAATCAGCCCCAGCATTTT
d_call: TRBD1; clone_size: -; v_call: TRBV5-1; j_call: TRBJ2-3; cdr3_aa: CAISLRGPCTDTQYF; cdr3_nt: TGCGCCATCAGCTTGAGGGGGCCCTGCACTGATACGCAGTATTTT
d_call: TRBD1; clone_size: -; v_call: TRBV20-1; j_call: TRBJ1-5; cdr3_aa: CCARRGTGKEPQHF; cdr3_nt: TGCTGTGCTAGGAGAGGGACAGGGAAGGAACCTCAGCATTTT
d_call: -; clone_size: once; v_call: TRBV11-3; j_call: TRBJ2-7; cdr3_aa: CASGLTALSYDQYF; cdr3_nt: TGTGCCAGCGGCCTGACAGCTCTATCCTACGATCAGTACTTC
d_call: TRBD1; clone_size: -; v_call: TRBV11-3; j_call: TRBJ1-6; cdr3_aa: CASSTRTGERFNSPLHF; cdr3_nt: TGTGCCAGTAGCACCAGGACAGGGGAACGTTTTAATTCACCCCTCCACTTT
d_call: -; clone_size: -; v_call: TRBV28; j_call: TRBJ2-7; cdr3_aa: CASGFHRAPLSSYEQYF; cdr3_nt: TGTGCCAGCGGTTTCCACAGGGCACCACTGAGCTCCTACGAGCAGTACTTC
d_call: -; clone_size: -; v_call: TRBV10-1; j_call: TRBJ2-5; cdr3_aa: CASSDSSTQETQYF; cdr3_nt: TGCGCCAGCAGTGATTCGTCAACCCAAGAGACCCAGTACTTC
d_call: -; clone_size: many; v_call: TRBV6-6; j_call: TRBJ2-7; cdr3_aa: CASSYPGLEQYF; cdr3_nt: TGTGCCAGCAGTTATCCGGGCTTGGAGCAGTACTTC
d_call: TRBD2; clone_size: -; v_call: TRBV20-1; j_call: TRBJ2-3; cdr3_aa: CSARDAAGLVDTQYF; cdr3_nt: TGCAGTGCTAGGGATGCAGCGGGACTCGTAGATACGCAATATTTT
d_call: TRBD1; clone_size: -; v_call: TRBV19; j_call: TRBJ1-1; cdr3_aa: CASSIPQGFGAEAFF; cdr3_nt: TGTGCCAGTAGTATACCACAGGGGTTTGGAGCTGAAGCTTTCTTT
d_call: -; clone_size: -; v_call: TRBV29-1; j_call: TRBJ2-2; cdr3_aa: CSVGVLATNTGGLFF; cdr3_nt: TGCAGCGTTGGGGTACTGGCGACGAACACCGGGGGGCTGTTTTTT
d_call: -; clone_size: -; v_call: TRBV6-4; j_call: TRBJ2-3; cdr3_aa: CISSDSSTDTQYF; cdr3_nt: TGTATCAGCAGTGACTCCAGCACAGATACGCAGTATTTT
d_call: -; clone_size: -; v_call: TRBV7-9; j_call: TRBJ1-2; cdr3_aa: CASSLVDARYGYTF; cdr3_nt: TGTGCCAGCAGCTTAGTTGACGCCCGCTATGGCTACACCTTC
d_call: TRBD1; clone_size: once; v_call: TRBV20-1; j_call: TRBJ2-2; cdr3_aa: CSARGTGNAGELFF; cdr3_nt: TGCAGTGCTAGGGGGACAGGGAACGCCGGGGAGCTGTTTTTT
d_call: -; clone_size: many; v_call: TRBV6-2/TRBV6-3; j_call: TRBJ2-1; cdr3_aa: CASSRRGYNEQFF; cdr3_nt: TGTGCCAGCAGCCGCCGCGGGTACAATGAGCAGTTCTTC
d_call: TRBD1; clone_size: few; v_call: TRBV12-3/TRBV12-4; j_call: TRBJ1-3; cdr3_aa: CASSLGTGPGNTIYF; cdr3_nt: TGTGCCAGCAGTTTAGGGACAGGGCCCGGAAACACCATATATTTT
d_call: TRBD2; clone_size: few; v_call: TRBV6-5; j_call: TRBJ2-2; cdr3_aa: CAFGTINTGELFF; cdr3_nt: TGTGCCTTCGGGACTATTAACACCGGGGAGCTGTTTTTT
d_call: -; clone_size: -; v_call: TRBV11-3; j_call: TRBJ1-1; cdr3_aa: CASSLGGVNTEDFF; cdr3_nt: TGTGCCAGCAGCTTAGGCGGAGTGAACACTGAAGATTTCTTT